This TCR beta chain was recovered during a study of T cells in Graves' hyperthyroidism and ophthalmopathy. Study-level information: Sampling of peripheral blood happened at initial diagnosis, prior to any treatment. Broader study findings: Model output signaled ophthalmopathy a median approximately 6 months ahead of onset.

Germline trimming cut 0 bases from V and 1 base from J; bases unmatched to any gene: 5. Germline V gene data show CDR1 as DFQATT and CDR2 as SNEGSKA (reference sequence). The CDR3 runs to 15 residues. From RNA transcripts, TCR beta CDR3 regions were amplified. During a first-round RT-PCR of the TCR CDR3, the HTBI primer set was used. TCRdb re-called the multiplex PCR reads with MiXCR, one entry per CDR3 protein. The sample lists 250,000 to 350,000 distinct CDR3 sequences, roughly 17% seen once, with around 34% in the top ten. There are many counts of this clonotype. Its cognate antigen is unknown. The sequencing sample was made of blood. The chain employs TRBV20-1 and TRBJ2-7, with 8 bases aligning to TRBD2. The origin of this receptor is a man aged 25-45 years with Graves' hyperthyroidism. The CDR3 DNA reads as TGCAGTGCTAGAGATGGAGGCGGGGGGTCCTACGAGCAGTACTTC. Translating gives CSARDGGGGSYEQYF.